This T cell receptor beta chain derives from a study of cytomegalovirus exposure and HLA in healthy donors. Points from the study as a whole: In vitro confirmation showed a few CMV-associated chains to be CMV antigen specific. According to a subsequent analysis, TCR clusters identified in the first cohort showed a tendency to co-occur across the 100 to 150 validation repertoires.

This CDR3 is 14 amino acids long. Trimming stripped 5 bases from V and 2 bases from J, with 14 bases between. CDR1 is SGHDT and CDR2 is YYEEEE in the germline V gene. Only in-frame clones appear in the TCRdb table, and some are missing; sequencing was by immunoSEQ multiplex PCR. The sample holds some 150,000 clones, 75% to 90% seen once. With regard to this clone: Antigen: not known.

Sequencing used PBMCs. The chain combines TRBV5-6 with TRBJ2-7, with a weak D call TRBD1 (5 bases). The clonotype comes from a man aged 18 to 29 in good health and CMV-seropositive. CDR3 residues: CASSSWVRAYEQYF. CDR3 nucleotides: TGTGCCAGCAGTTCCTGGGTCAGGGCCTACGAGCAGTACTTC.